This entry describes one TCR beta chain. The method was immunoSEQ multiplex PCR; TCRdb's version includes in-frame clones alone and lacks a portion of them. The sample includes approximately 100,000 clones, roughly 80% seen only once; the top ten take about 10%. V dropped 3 bases and J dropped 4 bases, with 12 bases sitting between them. Germline V lookup: CDR1 MNHEY, CDR2 SVGAGI. CDR3 length: 14 residues. This sample is part of a study of blood T cell repertoires in COVID-19. The source material was peripheral blood. The origin of this receptor is a human donor in a cohort sampled during active COVID-19. This chain links TRBV6-5 with TRBJ1-1; D remains unclear. CDR3 region: CASSYTNTGTEAFF. CDR3 bases: TGTGCCAGCAGTTATACTAACACGGGCACTGAAGCTTTCTTT.